This entry lists 27 T cell receptor beta chains sequenced from one sample in a study of identical twins (dated by TCRdb to the mid-2010s). Library prep was done by 5' RACE. The sequencer listed for this sample is Illumina HiSeq 2000. TCRdb's own reprocessing of the public reads used fastp at Q25 and MiXCR and kept productive beta chains. Rows are combined by CDR3 protein, so each entry shows the most common genes and DNA. A total of about 890,000 distinct CDR3 sequences appear in this sample, more than 9% of them only once. The ten largest account for around 1.6% of the sample. This sample also appeared in a second study, on yellow fever vaccine responses in identical twins.

The sequencing input was PBMCs. These receptor sequences come from a woman under 30 in good health.

In its sample, this clonotype was seen a few times. This sequence joins TRBV11-2 and TRBJ2-7; the match to TRBD2 covers 7 bases. Trimming cost V 5 bases and J 2 bases; bases outside gene matches: 9. Germline CDR1 and CDR2: SGHAT and FQNNGV. CDR3 length: 15 residues. The CDR3 bases are TGTGCCAGCAGCCCCCTGGGAGGGTGGCCCTACGAGCAGTACTTC. This gives the protein CASSPLGGWPYEQYF. Supplemented by reference TRBV11-2 and TRBJ2-7, the full variable domain reads EAGVAQSPRYKIIEKRQSVAFWCNPISGHATLYWYQQILGQGPKLLIQFQNNGVVDDSQLPKDRFSAERLKGVDSTLKIQPAKLEDSAVYLCASSPLGGWPYEQYFGPGTRLTVT.

V and J are TRBV5-5 and TRBJ1-4; tentative D call: TRBD1 (5 bases). The CDR3 runs 15 residues. Trimming stripped 6 bases from V and 7 bases from J, with 19 bases between. The germline V gene has CDR1 SGHKS and CDR2 YYEKEE (reference sequence). For the CDR3, the DNA is TGTGCCAGCACCCGTGGGGTGACCGGGGGTGAAAAACTGTTTTTT. It encodes CASTRGVTGGEKLFF.

The V gene is TRBV5-5, the J gene TRBJ2-5; D gene unclear. Germline CDR1 reads SGHKS; CDR2 reads YYEKEE (reference sequence). V was cut by 3 bases and J by 1 base, with 16 bases left in between. The CDR3 consists of 16 residues. This CDR3 is CASSSLPGQLQETQYF. The CDR3 DNA follows: TGTGCCAGCAGCTCCCTACCCGGGCAACTCCAAGAGACCCAGTACTTC.

The rearrangement uses TRBV12-3 or TRBV12-4 and TRBJ1-1; D unclear. This CDR3 comprises 13 residues. Deletions cut 6 bases from V and 3 bases from J, with 11 bases between. The CDR3 loop reads CASSPAADTEAFF. As DNA, the CDR3 is TGTGCCAGCAGCCCGGCGGCGGACACTGAAGCTTTCTTT.

V gene TRBV12-5 combines with J gene TRBJ2-4, with D maybe TRBD2 (5 bases). Per the germline V gene, CDR1 is LGHNT and CDR2 is FRNRAP. The CDR3 contains 14 residues. The CDR3 DNA reads TGTCCTTTTCCGGGAACGAGGGTTGGGGACATTCAGTACTTC. As protein: CPFPGTRVGDIQYF. Looking up the rest from reference TRBV12-5 and TRBJ2-4 gives the full variable domain: DARVTQTPRHKVTEMGQEVTMRCQPILGHNTVFWYRQTMMQGLELLAYFRNRAPLDDSGMPKDRFSAEMPDATLATLKIQPSEPRDSAVYFCPFPGTRVGDIQYFGAGTRLSVL.

This clonotype was counted ten times or more. V is TRBV2 and J is TRBJ1-5, with D perhaps TRBD1 (6 bases). Germline CDR1 is SNHLY and CDR2 is FYNNEI. The CDR3 has 18 amino acids. V was pared by 8 bases and J by 1 base, with 24 bases between. The DNA for the CDR3 is TGTGCCAGCGGTCGGGGCAGGGGTGCGTCTCAAAGCAATCAGCCCCAGCATTTT. It encodes CASGRGRGASQSNQPQHF.

This chain joins TRBV11-2 and TRBJ2-3, with 10 positions matching TRBD2. V was clipped by 5 bases and J by 5 bases; unmatched bases: 10. Germline values: CDR1 SGHAT, CDR2 FQNNGV. CDR3 length: 16 amino acids. The CDR3 region is CASSLTPSGSRDTQYF. CDR3 in DNA: TGTGCCAGCAGCCTCACTCCTAGCGGGAGTCGAGATACGCAGTATTTT. Variable domain in full (rest from reference TRBV11-2 and TRBJ2-3): EAGVAQSPRYKIIEKRQSVAFWCNPISGHATLYWYQQILGQGPKLLIQFQNNGVVDDSQLPKDRFSAERLKGVDSTLKIQPAKLEDSAVYLCASSLTPSGSRDTQYFGPGTRLTVL.

In this sample, this clonotype turned up a few times. This chain's CDR3 is CASSEGLGVRYNEQFF. CDR3 nucleotide sequence: TGTGCCAGCAGTGAAGGGTTGGGGGTCAGATACAATGAGCAGTTCTTC. V and J are TRBV2 and TRBJ2-1; D is possibly TRBD1 or TRBD2 (5 bases each). CDR3 length: 16 amino acids. Trimming left V 1 base short and J 4 bases short, with 14 bases between. In germline, CDR1 is SNHLY, CDR2 FYNNEI. The entire variable domain, with the rest obtained from reference TRBV2 and TRBJ2-1, is as follows: EPEVTQTPSHQVTQMGQEVILRCVPISNHLYFYWYRQILGQKVEFLVSFYNNEISEKSEIFDDQFSVERPDGSNFTLKIRSTKLEDSAMYFCASSEGLGVRYNEQFFGPGTRLTVL.

This clonotype was counted between two and nine times. J is TRBJ1-4 and V is TRBV21-1; TRBD1 reflects the table's D call only, with no check against the DNA. TRBV21-1 is shown as a pseudogene. This CDR3 comprises 14 residues. This chain's CDR3 is CASGRAGGEEKLFF. The CDR3 DNA is TGTGCCAGCGGAAGGGCTGGGGGCGAGGAAAAACTGTTTTTT.

The V and J genes are TRBV15 and TRBJ1-1; maybe TRBD1 (5 bases). Germline V gene sequence: CDR1 LNHNV, CDR2 YYDKDF (reference sequence). V lost 1 base and J lost 1, with 10 bases in between. The CDR3 has 15 residues. The CDR3 protein is CATSRVKGPNTEAFF. Here the CDR3 DNA reads TGTGCCACCAGCAGAGTGAAGGGGCCGAACACTGAAGCTTTCTTT.

The chain combines TRBV7-9 with TRBJ2-1, with D possibly TRBD2 on 5 matching bases. This CDR3 is 14 amino acids long. Trimming took off 5 bases at V and 10 bases at J, with 18 bases between the two ends. CDR1 and CDR2 from the germline V gene are SEHNR and FQNEAQ (reference sequence). The CDR3 nucleotides are TGTGCCAGCAGCCCAAACGGGCGGGTGGGAGAGCAGTTCTTC. Its translation is CASSPNGRVGEQFF.

Ten or more counts support this clonotype. This chain connects TRBV12-3 or TRBV12-4 to TRBJ2-2; 10 bases line up with TRBD1. The CDR3 length is 14 residues. V lost 6 bases, J lost 7 bases, and 5 bases stayed unmatched. CDR3 nucleotides: TGTGCCAGCAGGGGGACAGGGGTCCGCGGGGAGCTGTTTTTT. Protein: CASRGTGVRGELFF.

This clonotype was detected a few times. The rearrangement links TRBV27 to TRBJ2-7; weak D call: TRBD2 (6 bases). This CDR3 spans 16 amino acids. The germline V gene encodes CDR1 MNHEY and CDR2 SMNVEV (reference sequence). Trimming cost V 4 bases and J 0 bases, with 16 bases left between them. This CDR3 is CASSSLSGLSSYEQYF. The CDR3 DNA is TGTGCCAGCAGTTCCCTTAGCGGATTGAGCTCCTACGAGCAGTACTTC.

This clonotype was recorded a few times. This chain connects TRBV18 to TRBJ2-1, with 9 bases that match TRBD1. This CDR3 region has 21 residues. V trimming: 8 bases; J trimming: 0 bases; junction bases outside the gene matches: 23. The germline gives CDR1 KGHSH, CDR2 LQKENI. Written as DNA, the CDR3 is TGTGCCAGCACTGCAGGAGTTCCGGGACAGGGTTCCCCTAGCTCCTACAATGAGCAGTTCTTC. This sequence encodes CASTAGVPGQGSPSSYNEQFF.

The chain employs TRBV7-2 and TRBJ2-5; tentative D call: TRBD2 (5 bases). Germline CDR1 and CDR2: SGHTA and FQGNSA. The CDR3 is 15 amino acids. The V end was cut by 1 base, the J end by 7 bases, with 16 bases between. CDR3 coding DNA: TGTGCCAGCAGCTTAGACTACTCCGGGGTAGGGACCCAGTACTTC. Its protein is CASSLDYSGVGTQYF.

This clonotype was detected a few times. The genes are TRBV12-3 or TRBV12-4 and TRBJ2-3; D is perhaps TRBD2 (5 bases). V lost 1 base, J lost 0 bases, and 11 bases lay in between. The CDR3 has 16 residues. In nucleotides, the CDR3 is TGTGCCAGCAGTTTAGAGTTCAGCGGAAGCACAGATACGCAGTATTTT. The encoded protein is CASSLEFSGSTDTQYF.

This chain links TRBV6-5 with TRBJ1-1; no reliable D call. Between the trimmed V and J ends, which lost 6 bases and 8 bases, there was a span of 10 bases. Germline values: CDR1 MNHEY, CDR2 SVGAGI. CDR3 length: 11 amino acids. The CDR3, as DNA: TGTGCCAGCAGCTCACTCCAGGAAGCTTTCTTT. Translating it yields CASSSLQEAFF.

This clonotype was detected ten times or more. CDR3 nucleotides: TGCAGTGCGAGGACTAGCGGGATCTACGAGCAGTACTTC. Its protein is CSARTSGIYEQYF. This rearrangement joins TRBV20-1 to TRBJ2-7; TRBD2 matches at 12 bases. Germline V gene sequence: CDR1 DFQATT, CDR2 SNEGSKA (reference sequence). This CDR3 region has 13 residues. Trimming at V came to 6 bases and at J to 3 bases, leaving 3 bases not matched to a gene.

The V gene is TRBV12-3 or TRBV12-4, the J gene TRBJ2-3; no clear D. The length of the CDR3 is 14 residues. Trimming cost V 2 bases and J 0 bases, with 6 bases left between them. The chain's CDR3 is CASSLIDSTDTQYF. In DNA, the CDR3 is TGTGCCAGCAGTTTAATCGACAGCACAGATACGCAGTATTTT.

V gene TRBV7-6 combines with J gene TRBJ2-2, with D uncertain. Germline CDR1 reads SGHVS; CDR2 reads FNYEAQ. Between the trimmed V and J ends, which lost 5 bases and 7 bases, there was a span of 14 bases. The CDR3 is 14 amino acids. The CDR3: CASSPRTLGGELFF. DNA of the CDR3: TGTGCCAGCAGCCCCCGGACCCTTGGCGGGGAGCTGTTTTTT.

The rearrangement links TRBV6-6 to TRBJ2-5; 10 nucleotides line up with TRBD1. Per germline, CDR1 MNHNY and CDR2 SVGAGI (reference sequence). V lost 7 bases, J lost 4 bases, and 3 bases stayed unmatched. CDR3 size: 13 residues. The CDR3 nucleotides are TGTGCCAGCACTCGGACAGGGGGAGAGACCCAGTACTTC. As protein: CASTRTGGETQYF.

This rearrangement joins TRBV7-9 to TRBJ2-5, with D perhaps TRBD1 (5 bases). This CDR3 region has 13 residues. CDR1 and CDR2 from the germline V gene are SEHNR and FQNEAQ (reference sequence). Trimming shortened V by 5 bases and J by 5 bases, and 12 bases separated the two germline ends. The CDR3 DNA reads as TGTGCCAGCAGCCGCGTCAGGGCGGAGACCCAGTACTTC. It specifies CASSRVRAETQYF.

The rearrangement uses TRBV10-3 and TRBJ2-7; D tentatively fits TRBD1 or TRBD2 (5 bases each). Germline assignment: CDR1 ENHRY and CDR2 SYGVKD. Trimming removed 7 bases from V and 7 bases from J, with 26 bases in between. This CDR3 has 16 amino acids. DNA of the CDR3: TGTGCCATCATGGAGGAACCGGGACGTATGACGAAAGAGCAGTACTTC. Translating it yields CAIMEEPGRMTKEQYF.

This clonotype was counted ten times or more. The chain is built from TRBV7-8 and TRBJ1-1, with a tentative D call TRBD1 (6 bases). Per germline, CDR1 SGHVS and CDR2 FQNEAQ. V dropped 5 bases and J dropped 4 bases, with 17 bases sitting between them. There are 15 residues in the CDR3. CDR3 in DNA: TGTGCCAGCAGCGGGTTCACAGGGCTGGGCACTGAAGCTTTCTTT. Translation: CASSGFTGLGTEAFF.

This clonotype appeared many times. The V call is TRBV19, the J call TRBJ1-1; no clear D gene. The CDR3 has 16 amino acids. Germline CDR1 reads LNHDA; CDR2 reads SQIVND (reference sequence). V lost 3 bases, J lost 0 bases, and 14 bases lay in between. This CDR3 reads CASSIEALGVNTEAFF. The CDR3 DNA follows: TGTGCCAGTAGTATTGAAGCCCTCGGGGTGAACACTGAAGCTTTCTTT.

This clonotype was counted between two and nine times. A clone one base away is much larger, so this may be a read error. The chain couples TRBV5-1 to TRBJ2-1; D is uncertain. Per the germline V gene, CDR1 is SGHRS and CDR2 is YFSETQ. The CDR3 consists of 11 residues. V was cut by 3 bases and J by 5 bases, with 3 bases left in between. Written as DNA, the CDR3 is TGCGCCAGCAGCTACGACAATGAGCAGTTCTTC. The encoded protein is CASSYDNEQFF. The whole variable domain, filled in from reference TRBV5-1 and TRBJ2-1, reads KAGVTQTPRYLIKTRGQQVTLSCSPISGHRSVSWYQQTPGQGLQFLFEYFSETQRNKGNFPGRFSGRQFSNSRSEMNVSTLELGDSALYLCASSYDNEQFFGPGTRLTVL.

This clonotype was seen ten or more times. This chain uses TRBV14 with TRBJ2-1; 13 bases are a match to TRBD2. V dropped 4 bases and J dropped 7; count of bases not matched to a gene: 7. Per germline, CDR1 SGHDN and CDR2 FVKESK. This CDR3 is 16 amino acids long. DNA of the CDR3: TGTGCCAGCAGCCTAGGACTAGCGGGAGCCAATAATGAGCAGTTCTTC. This codes for CASSLGLAGANNEQFF.